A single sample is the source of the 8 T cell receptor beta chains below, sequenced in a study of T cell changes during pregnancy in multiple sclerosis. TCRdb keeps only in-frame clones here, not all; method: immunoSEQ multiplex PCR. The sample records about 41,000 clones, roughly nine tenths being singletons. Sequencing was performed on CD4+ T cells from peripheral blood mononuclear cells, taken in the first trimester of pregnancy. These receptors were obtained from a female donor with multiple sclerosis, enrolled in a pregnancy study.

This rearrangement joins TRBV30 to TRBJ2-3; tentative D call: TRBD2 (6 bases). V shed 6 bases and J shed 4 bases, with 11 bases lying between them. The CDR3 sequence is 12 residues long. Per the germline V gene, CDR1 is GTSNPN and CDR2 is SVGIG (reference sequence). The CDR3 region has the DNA TGTGCCTGCGGGCGGGATGCAGATACGCAGTATTTT. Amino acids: CACGRDADTQYF.

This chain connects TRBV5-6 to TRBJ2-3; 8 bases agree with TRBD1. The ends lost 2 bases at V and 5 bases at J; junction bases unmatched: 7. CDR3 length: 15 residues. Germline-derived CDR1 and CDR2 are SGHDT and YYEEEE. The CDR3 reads CASSLRTGRGDTQYF. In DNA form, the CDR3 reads TGTGCCAGCAGCTTAAGGACAGGGCGGGGAGATACGCAGTATTTT. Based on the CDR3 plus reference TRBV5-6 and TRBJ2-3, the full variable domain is DAGVTQSPTHLIKTRGQQVTLRCSPKSGHDTVSWYQQALGQGPQFIFQYYEEEERQRGNFPDRFSGHQFPNYSSELNVNALLLGDSALYLCASSLRTGRGDTQYFGPGTRLTVL.

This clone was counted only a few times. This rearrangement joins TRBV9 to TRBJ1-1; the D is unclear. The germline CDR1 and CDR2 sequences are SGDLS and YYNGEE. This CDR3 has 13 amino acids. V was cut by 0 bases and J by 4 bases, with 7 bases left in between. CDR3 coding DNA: TGTGCCAGCAGCGTAGGAGGAACCACTGAAGCTTTCTTT. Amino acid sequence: CASSVGGTTEAFF.

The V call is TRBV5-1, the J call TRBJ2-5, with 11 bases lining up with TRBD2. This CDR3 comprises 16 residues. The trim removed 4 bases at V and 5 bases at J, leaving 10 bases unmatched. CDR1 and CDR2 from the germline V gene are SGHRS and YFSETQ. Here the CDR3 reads CASSNSGRASGETQYF. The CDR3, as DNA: TGCGCCAGCAGCAATAGCGGGAGGGCCTCTGGGGAGACCCAGTACTTC.

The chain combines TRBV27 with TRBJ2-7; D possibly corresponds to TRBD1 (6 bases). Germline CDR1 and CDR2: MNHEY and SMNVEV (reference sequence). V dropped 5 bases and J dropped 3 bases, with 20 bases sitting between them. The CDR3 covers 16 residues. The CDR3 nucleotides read TGTGCCAGCAGTATAACTCACAGGGAAGGCCACTACGAGCAGTACTTC. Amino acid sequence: CASSITHREGHYEQYF.

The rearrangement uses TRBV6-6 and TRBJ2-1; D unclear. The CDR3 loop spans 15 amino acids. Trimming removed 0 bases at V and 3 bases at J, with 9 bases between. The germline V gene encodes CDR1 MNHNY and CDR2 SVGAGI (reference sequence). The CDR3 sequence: CASSYSLLLYNEQFF. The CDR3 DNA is TGTGCCAGCAGTTACTCCCTCCTCCTCTACAATGAGCAGTTCTTC.

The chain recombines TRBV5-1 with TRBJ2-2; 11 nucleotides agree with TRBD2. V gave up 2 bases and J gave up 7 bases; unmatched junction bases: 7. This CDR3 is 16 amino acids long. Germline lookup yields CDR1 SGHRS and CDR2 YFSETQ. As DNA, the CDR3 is TGCGCCAGCAGCTTTCTAGCGGGAGGAGGAGGCGGGGAGCTGTTTTTT. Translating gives CASSFLAGGGGGELFF.

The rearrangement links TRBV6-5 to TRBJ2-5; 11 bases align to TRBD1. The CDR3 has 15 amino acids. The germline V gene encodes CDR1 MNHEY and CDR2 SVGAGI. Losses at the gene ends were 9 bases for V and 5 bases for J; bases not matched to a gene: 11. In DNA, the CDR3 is TGTGCCAGTAAAGGGACAGGGGGACGTCTGGAGACCCAGTACTTC. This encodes CASKGTGGRLETQYF.